These 22 T cell receptor beta chains share one sample of origin, sequenced in a study of cytomegalovirus exposure and HLA in healthy donors. Here immunoSEQ multiplex PCR was the method, and the copy in TCRdb shows in-frame clones only, minus some. The table shows about 350,000 clones, with approximately 86% occurring only once. Sequenced input: PBMCs. The source of these receptors is a woman in her 30s in good health and CMV-seropositive.

This chain joins TRBV30 and TRBJ2-7, with D perhaps matching TRBD2 (6 bases). Germline lookup yields CDR1 GTSNPN and CDR2 SVGIG (reference sequence). Trimming removed 4 bases from V and 3 bases from J, with 10 bases in between. The CDR3 is 12 amino acids. CDR3 nucleotide sequence: TGTGCCTGGACGTCGGGAGTCTACGAGCAGTACTTC. Its protein product is CAWTSGVYEQYF.

This rearrangement joins TRBV15 to TRBJ2-4; D uncertain. The V end lost 1 base, the J end lost 0 bases, and 13 bases lay between the germline ends. Germline V gene data show CDR1 as LNHNV and CDR2 as YYDKDF (reference sequence). The CDR3 length is 17 residues. The CDR3 DNA is TGTGCCACCAGCAGAGTTGTAGGGTCGGAAGCCAAAAACATTCAGTACTTC. Its translation: CATSRVVGSEAKNIQYF.

J is TRBJ2-7 and V is TRBV19; a possible D gene is TRBD1 (6 bases). In germline, CDR1 is LNHDA, CDR2 SQIVND (reference sequence). CDR3 length equals 13 residues. Deletions cut 5 bases from V and 6 bases from J, with 14 bases between. The CDR3 sequence is CASSARTGIEQYF. For the CDR3, the DNA is TGTGCCAGTAGTGCGCGAACAGGGATCGAGCAGTACTTC. Full variable domain (missing parts from reference TRBV19 and TRBJ2-7): DGGITQSPKYLFRKEGQNVTLSCEQNLNHDAMYWYRQDPGQGLRLIYYSQIVNDFQKGDIAEGYSVSREKKESFPLTVTSAQKNPTAFYLCASSARTGIEQYFGPGTRLTVT.

V is TRBV15 and J is TRBJ2-2; no clear D. The V and J ends lost 6 bases and 2 bases respectively, with 4 bases between them. CDR1 and CDR2 (germline): LNHNV, YYDKDF (reference sequence). The CDR3 has 12 residues. This CDR3 is CATRINTGELFF. The CDR3, as DNA: TGTGCCACCAGGATCAACACCGGGGAGCTGTTTTTT.

The gene calls are TRBV7-8 and TRBJ2-7; D may be TRBD2 (6 bases). From germline, CDR1 is SGHVS and CDR2 FQNEAQ. Between the trimmed V and J ends, which lost 1 base and 0 bases, there was a span of 10 bases. The CDR3 sequence is 15 residues long. The CDR3 is CASSLVAGTSYEQYF. CDR3 DNA sequence: TGTGCCAGCAGCTTAGTGGCGGGGACCTCCTACGAGCAGTACTTC.

This chain links TRBV7-3 with TRBJ1-2, with D uncertain. In germline, CDR1 is SGHTA, CDR2 FQGTGA. This CDR3 contains 14 residues. The ends were cut back, 6 bases at V and 5 bases at J, with 16 bases in the middle. CDR3 DNA sequence: TGTGCCAGCAGTCCCACCGGCGGAGAATATGGCTACACCTTC. It specifies CASSPTGGEYGYTF.

With respect to this clone: Other DNA sequences from this sample encode an identical CDR3 as well. The chain couples TRBV19 to TRBJ2-7; D ambiguous. Deletions cut 3 bases from V and 4 bases from J, with 10 bases between. The CDR3 has 13 residues. Germline CDR1 reads LNHDA; CDR2 reads SQIVND (reference sequence). The CDR3 sequence: CASSIGTAYEQYF. CDR3 bases: TGTGCCAGTAGTATCGGTACGGCTTACGAGCAGTACTTC.

The chain carries TRBV4-3 and TRBJ1-2; D uncertain. The V end lost 0 bases, the J end lost 4 bases, and 15 bases lay between the germline ends. This CDR3 has 16 amino acids. CDR1 and CDR2 from the germline V gene are LGHNA and YSLEER. The CDR3 loop is CASSQDRAGPFYGYTF. The CDR3 DNA reads TGCGCCAGCAGCCAAGATAGGGCAGGACCTTTCTATGGCTACACCTTC.

The genes are TRBV5-1 and TRBJ2-1; D call uncertain. Trimming shortened V by 2 bases and J by 0 bases, and 6 bases separated the two germline ends. The CDR3 is 14 amino acids. Germline V CDR1 and CDR2: SGHRS, YFSETQ. This CDR3 is CASSFGTSYNEQFF. Here the CDR3 DNA reads TGCGCCAGCAGCTTCGGAACCTCCTACAATGAGCAGTTCTTC.

The chain uses TRBV7-7 and TRBJ2-3; D not resolved. The CDR3 has 13 residues. The V gene's germline CDR1 is SSHAT and CDR2 FNYEAQ (reference sequence). Trimming pared 2 bases from V and 6 bases from J, leaving 9 bases between. The CDR3 DNA reads TGTGCCAGCAGCTTATCCCAGTGGGATACGCAGTATTTT. The encoded protein is CASSLSQWDTQYF.

V is TRBV5-1 and J is TRBJ2-7; a weak D match, TRBD2 (5 bases). The ends were cut back, 0 bases at V and 0 bases at J, with 13 bases in the middle. The length of the CDR3 is 16 residues. Per the germline V gene, CDR1 is SGHRS and CDR2 is YFSETQ. This CDR3 is CASSLDRGQDSYEQYF. In DNA, the CDR3 is TGCGCCAGCAGCTTGGATCGAGGGCAGGACTCCTACGAGCAGTACTTC.

The chain couples TRBV9 to TRBJ2-3; D gene ambiguous. Germline loops: CDR1 SGDLS, CDR2 YYNGEE. With 3 bases removed from V and 4 bases from J, the gap between germline ends came to 6 bases. CDR3 length: 12 amino acids. The CDR3 is CASSALADTQYF. In DNA form, the CDR3 reads TGTGCCAGCAGCGCCCTAGCAGATACGCAGTATTTT.

This chain connects TRBV16 to TRBJ1-1, with a weak D call TRBD1 (5 bases). V lost 4 bases and J lost 3, with 9 bases in between. CDR3 length: 13 residues. Germline-derived CDR1 and CDR2 are KGHSY and FQNENV. CDR3 nucleotides: TGTGCCAGCAGCCTAACAGGTTACACTGAAGCTTTCTTT. Amino acid sequence: CASSLTGYTEAFF.

The rearrangement joins TRBV6-5 to TRBJ1-2; 8 bases match TRBD1. V dropped 2 bases and J dropped 8; count of bases not matched to a gene: 7. In germline, CDR1 is MNHEY, CDR2 SVGAGI. The CDR3 is 14 amino acids. In nucleotides, the CDR3 is TGTGCCAGCAGTTACAGTTCAGGGGGCGGCGGCTACACCTTC. Translating it yields CASSYSSGGGGYTF.

V and J are TRBV29-1 and TRBJ2-7, with D maybe TRBD1 (5 bases). The CDR3 extends over 13 amino acids. V was clipped by 6 bases and J by 9 bases, with 21 bases between them. Germline V CDR1 and CDR2: SQVTM, ANQGSEA. The CDR3 DNA sequence: TGCAGCGTAACACAGGTACACGCAGACGGGCAGTACTTC. Protein: CSVTQVHADGQYF.

This rearrangement joins TRBV27 to TRBJ1-1; D remains unclear. V lost 2 bases and J lost 0, with 10 bases in between. There are 15 residues in the CDR3. Germline loops: CDR1 MNHEY, CDR2 SMNVEV (reference sequence). CDR3 coding DNA: TGTGCCAGCAGTTTACGGACCGCTATGAACACTGAAGCTTTCTTT. Protein: CASSLRTAMNTEAFF.

The chain employs TRBV7-9 and TRBJ1-5, with 9 bases lining up with TRBD1. CDR1 and CDR2 from the germline V gene are SEHNR and FQNEAQ (reference sequence). This CDR3 is 17 amino acids long. V shed 6 bases and J 0 bases; nucleotides not matched to a gene: 9. CDR3 in DNA: TGTGCCAGCAGTCGGACAGGGGTGGAATATAGCAATCAGCCCCAGCATTTT. Translation: CASSRTGVEYSNQPQHF.

This clone was seen a single time. V and J are TRBV10-3 and TRBJ2-7; TRBD1 aligns across 10 bases. V lost 7 bases to trimming and J lost 0 bases; unmatched junction nucleotides: 6. This CDR3 has 15 residues. Germline V gene lookup returns CDR1 ENHRY and CDR2 SYGVKD. The chain's CDR3 is CAITPDRGLSYEQYF. The CDR3 nucleotides are TGTGCCATCACTCCCGACAGGGGGCTCTCCTACGAGCAGTACTTC.

The CDR3 region is CASQGQGYAGYTF. DNA of the CDR3: TGTGCCAGCCAAGGACAGGGATATGCTGGCTACACCTTC. The V call is TRBV28, the J call TRBJ1-2; TRBD1 matches at 8 bases. V was clipped by 8 bases and J by 7 bases; unmatched bases: 9. The CDR3 spans 13 residues. CDR1 is MDHEN and CDR2 is SYDVKM in the germline V gene.

The chain couples TRBV29-1 to TRBJ1-1; TRBD1 agrees at 7 bases. Looked up from germline, CDR1 is SQVTM and CDR2 is ANQGSEA. This CDR3 region has 13 residues. J was trimmed by 4 bases and V by 5 bases; bases with no gene match: 7. The CDR3 reads CSVRTGGGTEAFF. In nucleotides, the CDR3 is TGCAGCGTTAGGACAGGCGGGGGCACTGAAGCTTTCTTT.

The V gene is TRBV9, the J gene TRBJ1-1; no clear D gene. V lost 0 bases to trimming and J lost 3 bases, with 6 bases between them. Germline-derived CDR1 and CDR2 are SGDLS and YYNGEE. CDR3 length: 13 residues. The CDR3 here is CASSVEGHTEAFF. CDR3 coding DNA: TGTGCCAGCAGCGTAGAGGGCCACACTGAAGCTTTCTTT.

The rearrangement joins TRBV7-2 to TRBJ2-1; tentatively, D is TRBD2 (5 bases). Trimming took off 2 bases at V and 13 bases at J, with 21 bases between the two ends. The CDR3 length is 15 residues. CDR1 SGHTA and CDR2 FQGNSA come from the germline V gene. CDR3 sequence: CASSLTIDASLKQFF. CDR3 nucleotide sequence: TGTGCCAGCAGCTTAACGATAGATGCTAGCTTGAAACAGTTCTTC.